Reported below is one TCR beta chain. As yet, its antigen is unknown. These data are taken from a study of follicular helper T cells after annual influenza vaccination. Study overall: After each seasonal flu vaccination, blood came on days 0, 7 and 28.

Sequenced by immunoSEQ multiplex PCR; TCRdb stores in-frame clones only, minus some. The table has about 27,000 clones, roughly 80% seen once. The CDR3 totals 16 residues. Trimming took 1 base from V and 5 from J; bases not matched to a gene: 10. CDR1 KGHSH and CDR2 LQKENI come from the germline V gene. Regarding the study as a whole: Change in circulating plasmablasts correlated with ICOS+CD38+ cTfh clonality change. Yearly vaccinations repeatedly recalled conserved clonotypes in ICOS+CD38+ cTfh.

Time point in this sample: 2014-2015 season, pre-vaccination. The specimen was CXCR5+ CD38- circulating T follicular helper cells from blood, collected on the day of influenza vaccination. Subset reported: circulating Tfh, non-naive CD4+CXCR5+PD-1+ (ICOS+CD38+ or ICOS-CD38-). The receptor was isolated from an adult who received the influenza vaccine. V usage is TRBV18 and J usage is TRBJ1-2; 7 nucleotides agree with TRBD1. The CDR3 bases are TGTGCCAGCTCACCACTCGGCCCCGGGACAGCGTATGGCTACACCTTC. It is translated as CASSPLGPGTAYGYTF.